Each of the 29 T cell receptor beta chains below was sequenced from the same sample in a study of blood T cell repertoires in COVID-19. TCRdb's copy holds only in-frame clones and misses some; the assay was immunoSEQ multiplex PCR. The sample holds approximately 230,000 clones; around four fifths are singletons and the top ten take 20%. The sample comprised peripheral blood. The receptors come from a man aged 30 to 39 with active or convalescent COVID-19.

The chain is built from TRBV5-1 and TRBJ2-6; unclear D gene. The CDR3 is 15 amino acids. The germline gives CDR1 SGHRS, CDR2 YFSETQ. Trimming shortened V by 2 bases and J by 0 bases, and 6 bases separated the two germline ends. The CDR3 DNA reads TGCGCCAGCAGCTTTGAAGCCTCTGGGGCCAACGTCCTGACTTTC. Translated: CASSFEASGANVLTF.

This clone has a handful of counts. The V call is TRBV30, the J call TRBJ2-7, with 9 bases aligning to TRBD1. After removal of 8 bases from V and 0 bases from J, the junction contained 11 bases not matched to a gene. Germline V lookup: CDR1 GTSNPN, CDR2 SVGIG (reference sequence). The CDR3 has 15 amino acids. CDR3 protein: CAGGTGLSTSYEQYF. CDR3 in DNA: TGTGCCGGCGGGACAGGGCTCTCCACCTCCTACGAGCAGTACTTC.

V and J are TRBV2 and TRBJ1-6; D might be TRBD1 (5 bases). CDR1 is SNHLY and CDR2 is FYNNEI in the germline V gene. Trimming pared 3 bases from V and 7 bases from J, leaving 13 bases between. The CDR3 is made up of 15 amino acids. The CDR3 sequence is CASSDSGPHNSPLHF. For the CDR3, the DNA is TGTGCCAGCAGTGACTCAGGGCCCCACAATTCACCCCTCCACTTT. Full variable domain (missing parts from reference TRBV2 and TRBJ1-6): EPEVTQTPSHQVTQMGQEVILRCVPISNHLYFYWYRQILGQKVEFLVSFYNNEISEKSEIFDDQFSVERPDGSNFTLKIRSTKLEDSAMYFCASSDSGPHNSPLHFGNGTRLTVT.

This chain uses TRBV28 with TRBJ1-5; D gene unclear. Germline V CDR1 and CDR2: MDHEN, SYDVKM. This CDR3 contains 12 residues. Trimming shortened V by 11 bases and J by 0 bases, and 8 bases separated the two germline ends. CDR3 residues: CAARYSNQPQHF. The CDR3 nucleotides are TGTGCCGCCAGATATAGCAATCAGCCCCAGCATTTT.

DNA for the CDR3: TGTGCCAGCAAACAGGGTAGCTCCTATGGCTACACCTTC. Translated: CASKQGSSYGYTF. The V call is TRBV5-4, the J call TRBJ1-2; possibly TRBD1 for D (6 bases). Trimming cost V 6 bases and J 4 bases, with 13 bases left between them. The CDR3 contains 13 residues. Germline-derived CDR1 and CDR2 are SGHNT and YYREEE (reference sequence).

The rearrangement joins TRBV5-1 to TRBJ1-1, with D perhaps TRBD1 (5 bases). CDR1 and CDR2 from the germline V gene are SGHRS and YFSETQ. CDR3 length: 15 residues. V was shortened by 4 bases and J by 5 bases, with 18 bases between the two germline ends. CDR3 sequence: CASSENPGSMTEAFF. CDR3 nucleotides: TGCGCCAGCAGCGAGAATCCAGGGTCGATGACTGAAGCTTTCTTT.

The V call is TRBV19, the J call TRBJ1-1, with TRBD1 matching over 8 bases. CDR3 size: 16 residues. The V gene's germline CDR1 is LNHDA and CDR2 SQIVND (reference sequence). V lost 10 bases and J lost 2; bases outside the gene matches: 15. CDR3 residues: CATKGQGGSRNTEAFF. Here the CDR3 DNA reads TGTGCCACGAAAGGACAGGGCGGGAGCCGAAACACTGAAGCTTTCTTT.

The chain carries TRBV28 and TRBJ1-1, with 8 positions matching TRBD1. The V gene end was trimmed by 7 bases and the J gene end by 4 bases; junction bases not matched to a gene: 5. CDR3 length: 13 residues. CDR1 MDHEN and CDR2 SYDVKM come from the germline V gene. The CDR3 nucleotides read TGTGCCAGCAAGTTCAGGGGGCCCACTGAAGCTTTCTTT. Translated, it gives CASKFRGPTEAFF.

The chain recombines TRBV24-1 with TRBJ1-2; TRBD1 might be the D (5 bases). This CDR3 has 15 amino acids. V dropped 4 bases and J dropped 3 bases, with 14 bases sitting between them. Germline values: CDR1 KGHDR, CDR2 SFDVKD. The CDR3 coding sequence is TGTGCCACCAGTGAGGGGGGTCAGGGCGACTATGGCTACACCTTC. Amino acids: CATSEGGQGDYGYTF.

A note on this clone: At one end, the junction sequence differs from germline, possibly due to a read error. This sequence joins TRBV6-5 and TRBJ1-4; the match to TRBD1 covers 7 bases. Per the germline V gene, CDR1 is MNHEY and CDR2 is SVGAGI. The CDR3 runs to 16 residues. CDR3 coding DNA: TGTGCCAGCAGTAACTCCGGGACAGCGGGTAATGAAAAACTGTTTTTT. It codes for CASSNSGTAGNEKLFF.

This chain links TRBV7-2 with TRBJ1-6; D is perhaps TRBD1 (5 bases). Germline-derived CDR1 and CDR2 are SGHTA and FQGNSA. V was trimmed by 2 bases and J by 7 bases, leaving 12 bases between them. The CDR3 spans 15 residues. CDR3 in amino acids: CASSLLGARNSPLHF. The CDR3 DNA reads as TGTGCCAGCAGCTTATTAGGGGCCCGAAATTCACCCCTCCACTTT.

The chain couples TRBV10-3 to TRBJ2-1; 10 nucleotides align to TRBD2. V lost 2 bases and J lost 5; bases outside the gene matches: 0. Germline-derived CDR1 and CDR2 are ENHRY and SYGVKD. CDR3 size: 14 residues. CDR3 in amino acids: CAISETSGDNEQFF. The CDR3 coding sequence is TGTGCCATCAGTGAGACTAGCGGGGACAATGAGCAGTTCTTC.

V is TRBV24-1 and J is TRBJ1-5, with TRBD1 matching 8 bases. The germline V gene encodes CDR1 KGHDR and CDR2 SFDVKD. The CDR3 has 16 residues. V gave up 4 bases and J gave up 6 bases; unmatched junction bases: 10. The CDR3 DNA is TGTGCCACCAGTGACCCCTCAGGGGGCGCGTTTCAGCCCCAGCATTTT. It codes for CATSDPSGGAFQPQHF.

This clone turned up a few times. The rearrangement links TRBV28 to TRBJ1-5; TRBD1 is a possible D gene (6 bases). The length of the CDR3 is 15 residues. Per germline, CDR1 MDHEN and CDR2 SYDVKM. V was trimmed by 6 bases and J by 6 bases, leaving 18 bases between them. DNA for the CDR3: TGTGCCAGCAGCCCCCCCTTAGGGGGTAGTCAGCCCCAGCATTTT. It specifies CASSPPLGGSQPQHF.

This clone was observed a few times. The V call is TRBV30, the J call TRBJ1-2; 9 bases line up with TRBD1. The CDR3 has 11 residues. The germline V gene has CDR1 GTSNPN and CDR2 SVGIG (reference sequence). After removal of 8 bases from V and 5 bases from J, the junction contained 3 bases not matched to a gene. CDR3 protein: CARDRVYGYTF. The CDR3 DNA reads TGTGCCCGGGACAGGGTTTATGGCTACACCTTC.

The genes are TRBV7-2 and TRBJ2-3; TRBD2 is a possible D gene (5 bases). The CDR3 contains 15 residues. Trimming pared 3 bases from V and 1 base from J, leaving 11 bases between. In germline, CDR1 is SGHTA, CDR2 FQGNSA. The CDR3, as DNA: TGTGCCAGCAGCTTTCCGCGGGCGGGCACAGATACGCAGTATTTT. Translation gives CASSFPRAGTDTQYF.

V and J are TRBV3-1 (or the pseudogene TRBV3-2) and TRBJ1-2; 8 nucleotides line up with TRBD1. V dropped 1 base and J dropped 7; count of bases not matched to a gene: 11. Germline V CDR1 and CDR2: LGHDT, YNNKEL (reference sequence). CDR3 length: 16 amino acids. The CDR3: CASSQGGRGRVGGYTF. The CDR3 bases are TGTGCCAGCAGCCAAGGCGGCAGGGGGCGAGTAGGTGGCTACACCTTC.

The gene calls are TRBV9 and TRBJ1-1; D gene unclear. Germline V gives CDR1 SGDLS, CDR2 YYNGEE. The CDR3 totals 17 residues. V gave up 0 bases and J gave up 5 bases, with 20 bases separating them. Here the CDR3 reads CASSVAMGALGPTEAFF. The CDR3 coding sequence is TGTGCCAGCAGCGTAGCTATGGGAGCGCTAGGACCAACTGAAGCTTTCTTT.

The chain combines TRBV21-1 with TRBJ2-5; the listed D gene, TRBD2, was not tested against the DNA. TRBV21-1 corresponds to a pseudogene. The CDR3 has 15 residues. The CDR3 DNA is TGTGCCAGCAGCAAAGCAGAGGGCGTCGAAGAGACCCAGTACTTC. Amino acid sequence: CASSKAEGVEETQYF.

The CDR3 DNA is TGTGCCAGCAGTGCAGGGGACACCGGGGAGCTGTTTTTT. It is translated as CASSAGDTGELFF. The chain recombines TRBV6-4 with TRBJ2-2; weak D call: TRBD1 (6 bases). CDR1 MRHNA and CDR2 SNTAGT come from the germline V gene. With 4 bases removed from V and 3 bases from J, the gap between germline ends came to 6 bases. The CDR3 spans 13 residues.

The CDR3 reads CATSRDLRGASYNEQFF. The CDR3 DNA reads as TGTGCCACCAGCAGAGATTTGCGCGGGGCCTCCTACAATGAGCAGTTCTTC. J is TRBJ2-1 and V is TRBV15; D may be TRBD2 (6 bases). With 0 bases removed from V and 0 bases from J, the gap between germline ends came to 12 bases. The CDR3 has 17 amino acids. Looked up from germline, CDR1 is LNHNV and CDR2 is YYDKDF (reference sequence).

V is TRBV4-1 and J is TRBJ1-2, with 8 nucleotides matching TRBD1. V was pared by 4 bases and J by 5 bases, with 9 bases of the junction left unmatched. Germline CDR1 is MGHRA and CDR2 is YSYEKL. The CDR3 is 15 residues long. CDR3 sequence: CASSPQTDRVYGYTF. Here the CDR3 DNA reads TGCGCCAGCAGCCCACAAACGGACAGGGTTTATGGCTACACCTTC.

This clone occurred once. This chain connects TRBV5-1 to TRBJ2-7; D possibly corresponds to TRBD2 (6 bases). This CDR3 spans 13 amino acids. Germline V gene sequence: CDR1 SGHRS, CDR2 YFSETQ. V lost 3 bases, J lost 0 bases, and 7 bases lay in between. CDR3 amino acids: CASSSSASYEQYF. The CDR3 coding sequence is TGCGCCAGCAGCTCTAGCGCCTCCTACGAGCAGTACTTC.

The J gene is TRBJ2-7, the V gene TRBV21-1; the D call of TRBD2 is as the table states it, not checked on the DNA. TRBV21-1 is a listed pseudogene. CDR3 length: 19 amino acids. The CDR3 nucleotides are TGTGCCAGCAGCAAAGCTATGGGACTAGCGGGAGGAATGCTCTACGAGCAGTACTTC. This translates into CASSKAMGLAGGMLYEQYF.

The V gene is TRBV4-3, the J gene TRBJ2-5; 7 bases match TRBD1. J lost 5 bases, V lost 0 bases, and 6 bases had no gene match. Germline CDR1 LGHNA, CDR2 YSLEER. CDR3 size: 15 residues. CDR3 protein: CASSQDPQGVETQYF. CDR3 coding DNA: TGCGCCAGCAGCCAAGATCCGCAGGGGGTTGAGACCCAGTACTTC.

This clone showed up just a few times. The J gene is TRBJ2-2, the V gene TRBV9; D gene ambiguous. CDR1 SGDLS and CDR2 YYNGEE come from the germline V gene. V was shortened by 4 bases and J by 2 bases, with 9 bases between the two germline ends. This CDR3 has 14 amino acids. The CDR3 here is CASSWSLNTGELFF. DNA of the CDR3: TGTGCCAGCAGCTGGAGCCTAAACACCGGGGAGCTGTTTTTT.

For the CDR3, the DNA is TGTGCCAGCAGTGGGACTAGCGGGGGGCAGTACTTC. It yields the protein CASSGTSGGQYF. V and J are TRBV12-3 or TRBV12-4 and TRBJ2-7; 14 positions match TRBD2. This CDR3 region has 12 residues. With 5 bases clipped from V and 9 bases from J, the junction kept 0 bases outside the gene matches.

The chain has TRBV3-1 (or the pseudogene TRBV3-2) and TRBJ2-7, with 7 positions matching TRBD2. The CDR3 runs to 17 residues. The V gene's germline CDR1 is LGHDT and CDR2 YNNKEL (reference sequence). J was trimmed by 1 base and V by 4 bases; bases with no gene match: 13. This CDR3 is CASSRWEVREKSYEQYF. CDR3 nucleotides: TGTGCCAGCAGCCGCTGGGAGGTGCGGGAGAAATCCTACGAGCAGTACTTC.

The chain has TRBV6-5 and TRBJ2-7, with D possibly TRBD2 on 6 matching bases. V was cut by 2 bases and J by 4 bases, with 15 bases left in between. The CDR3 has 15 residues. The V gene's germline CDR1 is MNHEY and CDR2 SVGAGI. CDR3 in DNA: TGTGCCAGCAGTTACGGGGGGACGGAGATATACGAGCAGTACTTC. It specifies CASSYGGTEIYEQYF.